The following is a T cell receptor (beta chain) sequence with its context. It has no known antigen specificity. Base qualities are missing; no much larger clone stands one base away. This record comes from a study of control samples from healthy donors and cancer patients (dated by TCRdb to 2018 to 2020). Relative to germline, V is 0 bases shorter and J is 7 bases shorter, with 18 bases between their ends. From cysteine to phenylalanine, the CDR3 is 16 amino acids long. Solely the CDR3 DNA is kept, with 48 bases framed from the first base. CDR1 and CDR2, looked up from the germline V gene, are KGHSH and LQKENI. Library preparation was by the immunoSEQ multiplex PCR assay. Drawn from immuneACCESS, this table holds only the in-frame rearrangements with V and J called that TCRdb kept. Clones are partly lost; checked studies trace under half to an unresolved V gene and leave the rest unexplained. For this sample the table gives 150,000 or so clones, of which over 90% were detected only once. 12% to 15% of the sample is taken by the ten largest.

This sequence was found in a man in his 60s with colorectal cancer. The rearranged chain carries TRBV18 and TRBJ1-1, with no confident D gene call. The specimen was PBMCs. At the DNA level, the sequence is TGTGCCAGCTCACCACCTGGAACGGGATCGACTTTTGAAGCTTTCTTT. Its translation reads: CASSPPGTGSTFEAFF.